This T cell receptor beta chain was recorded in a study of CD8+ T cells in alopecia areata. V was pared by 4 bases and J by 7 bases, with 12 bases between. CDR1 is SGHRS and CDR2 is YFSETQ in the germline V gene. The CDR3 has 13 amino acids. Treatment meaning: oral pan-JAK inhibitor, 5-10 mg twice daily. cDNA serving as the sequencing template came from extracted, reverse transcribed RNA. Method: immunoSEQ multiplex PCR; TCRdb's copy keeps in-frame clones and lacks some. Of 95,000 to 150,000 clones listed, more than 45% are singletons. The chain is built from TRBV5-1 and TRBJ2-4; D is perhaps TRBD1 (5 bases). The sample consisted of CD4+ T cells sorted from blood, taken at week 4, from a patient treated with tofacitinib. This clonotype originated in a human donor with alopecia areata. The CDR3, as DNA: TGCGCCAGCAGCGTAGGGGATTGGAACATTCAGTACTTC. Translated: CASSVGDWNIQYF.